This TCR beta chain was captured in a study of blood T cell repertoires in COVID-19. The wider study: COVID-19 samples collected from the United States, Italy and Spain covered acute and convalescent phases. In each case, the material was cDNA or gDNA derived from T cells, B-cell-depleted T cells, or PBMCs.

CDR3 length: 16 residues. Trimming left V 1 base short and J 2 bases short, with 14 bases between. CDR1 and CDR2 from the germline V gene are LNHDA and SQIVND (reference sequence). Sequenced by immunoSEQ multiplex PCR; TCRdb stores in-frame clones only, minus some. There are approximately 90,000 clones in the sample; 75% to 90% occur only once, and about a fifth lies in the top ten. The rearrangement joins TRBV19 to TRBJ1-1; D possibly corresponds to TRBD1 (6 bases). This sequence originates from a woman of 80 years or more with acute or convalescent COVID-19. What was sequenced was peripheral blood. The CDR3 bases are TGTGCCAGTAGTATAGGACGAGACAGGTACAACACTGAAGCTTTCTTT. This codes for CASSIGRDRYNTEAFF. The variable domain in full, with the rest retrieved from reference TRBV19 and TRBJ1-1, is DGGITQSPKYLFRKEGQNVTLSCEQNLNHDAMYWYRQDPGQGLRLIYYSQIVNDFQKGDIAEGYSVSREKKESFPLTVTSAQKNPTAFYLCASSIGRDRYNTEAFFGQGTRLTVV.